These 18 T cell receptor beta chains were sequenced from one sample in a study of blood T cell repertoires in COVID-19 (dated by TCRdb to between 2020 and 2021). Libraries were built with the immunoSEQ multiplex PCR assay. TCRdb stores this immuneACCESS table with in-frame sequences only. Part of the clones is absent; in the studies checked, under half of the shortfall reflects unresolved V genes, and no reason is known for the rest. In this sample the table shows about 190,000 clones, around 84% of which occur a single time. Jointly, the top ten make up over 13% of the sample. The sample comprised peripheral blood. All receptors derive from a man aged 25 to 40 with active or convalescent COVID-19.

This clone was observed once. This rearrangement joins TRBV11-2 to TRBJ2-7; 8 bases line up with TRBD2. Germline V gene data show CDR1 as SGHAT and CDR2 as FQNNGV. This CDR3 region has 14 residues. With V trimmed by 5 bases and J by 3 bases, 6 bases remained unmatched. For the CDR3, the DNA is TGTGCCAGCAGCAAGGGACTAGGGGACTACGAGCAGTACGTC. It codes for CASSKGLGDYEQYV.

This clone was counted only a few times. The J gene is TRBJ1-6, the V gene TRBV3-1 (or the pseudogene TRBV3-2); no clear D gene. In germline, CDR1 is LGHDT, CDR2 YNNKEL (reference sequence). This CDR3 contains 15 residues. Trimming cost V 0 bases and J 7 bases, with 10 bases left between them. DNA of the CDR3: TGTGCCAGCAGCCAAGACACAGATTGGAATTCACCCCTCCACTTT. Translated: CASSQDTDWNSPLHF.

This chain uses TRBV7-9 with TRBJ2-3, with D unclear. V gave up 4 bases and J gave up 1 base, with 18 bases separating them. The CDR3 length is 17 residues. CDR1 is SEHNR and CDR2 is FQNEAQ in the germline V gene (reference sequence). CDR3 loop: CASSSTSEELRTDTQYF. CDR3 DNA: TGTGCCAGCAGCTCTACCTCAGAGGAATTGCGCACAGATACGCAGTATTTT.

This clone was picked up one time. This chain joins TRBV6-4 and TRBJ2-3, with 7 bases aligning to TRBD1. The ends lost 6 bases at V and 1 base at J; junction bases unmatched: 7. Germline assignment: CDR1 MRHNA and CDR2 SNTAGT. The CDR3 has 15 amino acids. Here the CDR3 reads CASSLTGQGTDTQYF. CDR3 nucleotides: TGTGCCAGCAGCCTTACTGGACAGGGCACAGATACGCAGTATTTT.

The chain couples TRBV13 to TRBJ2-7; TRBD1 agrees at 7 bases. Germline CDR1 reads PRHDT; CDR2 reads FYEKMQ (reference sequence). The V and J ends lost 5 bases and 2 bases, in that order; junction bases with no gene match: 6. CDR3 length: 14 amino acids. CDR3 DNA: TGTGCCAGCAGCCCAAAGGGACAGCCCTACGAGCAGTACGTC. Residues: CASSPKGQPYEQYV.

J is TRBJ1-2 and V is TRBV9, with unresolved D. CDR1 is SGDLS and CDR2 is YYNGEE in the germline V gene. V was pared by 4 bases and J by 8 bases, with 12 bases between. The CDR3 contains 12 residues. CDR3: CASSHGEVGYTF. The CDR3 DNA sequence: TGTGCCAGCAGCCACGGAGAGGTCGGCTACACCTTC.

The rearrangement links TRBV5-6 to TRBJ2-5; D may be TRBD1 (7 bases). Between the trimmed V and J ends, which lost 3 bases and 2 bases, there was a span of 11 bases. The CDR3 extends over 14 amino acids. Germline CDR1 and CDR2: SGHDT and YYEEEE. The CDR3 loop reads CASSWRDSQETQYF. The CDR3 DNA is TGTGCCAGCAGCTGGCGGGACAGTCAAGAGACCCAGTACTTC.

The chain recombines TRBV4-1 with TRBJ1-4, with 9 bases fitting TRBD1. The V gene's germline CDR1 is MGHRA and CDR2 YSYEKL. The CDR3 consists of 16 residues. The junction had 10 bases not matched to a gene; V was cut back by 4 bases and J by 7 bases. CDR3 residues: CASSPPVPGQGEKLFF. For the CDR3, the DNA is TGCGCCAGCAGCCCTCCAGTACCGGGACAGGGTGAAAAACTGTTTTTT.

The J gene is TRBJ2-5, the V gene TRBV28, with TRBD1 matching 8 bases. V dropped 4 bases and J dropped 7; count of bases not matched to a gene: 14. The CDR3 consists of 16 residues. Germline V gene data show CDR1 as MDHEN and CDR2 as SYDVKM. The CDR3 bases are TGTGCCAGCAGTTCGCCGGCGGACAGGGATTACGGGACCCAGTACTTC. Protein product: CASSSPADRDYGTQYF. The entire variable domain, with the rest obtained from reference TRBV28 and TRBJ2-5, is as follows: DVKVTQSSRYLVKRTGEKVFLECVQDMDHENMFWYRQDPGLGLRLIYFSYDVKMKEKGDIPEGYSVSREKKERFSLILESASTNQTSMYLCASSSPADRDYGTQYFGPGTRLLVL.

This clone was counted a single time. Other DNA sequences within the sample encode an identical CDR3. The chain has TRBV6-2 or TRBV6-3 and TRBJ1-1, with a tentative D call TRBD1 (5 bases). In germline, CDR1 is MNHEY, CDR2 SVGEGT. The V gene lost 2 bases and the J gene lost 0 bases, with 7 bases spanning the gap. The CDR3 covers 14 residues. The CDR3 DNA reads as TGTGCCAGCAGTTACAGGGGCATGAACACTGAAGCTTTCTTT. Translated, it gives CASSYRGMNTEAFF.

As concerns this clone: Other nucleotide sequences from this sample produce the same CDR3. The chain links TRBV5-1 to TRBJ1-6, with a possible D match to TRBD1 (6 bases). The CDR3 extends over 14 amino acids. From germline, CDR1 is SGHRS and CDR2 YFSETQ. V was trimmed by 0 bases and J by 7 bases, leaving 8 bases between them. CDR3 nucleotides: TGCGCCAGCAGCTTGGACAGGGTCAATTCACCCCTCCACTTT. Its protein is CASSLDRVNSPLHF.

The rearrangement links TRBV1 to TRBJ2-3; the tabulated D call, TRBD2, remains unverified against the DNA. TRBV1 is a pseudogene. This CDR3 region has 21 residues. The CDR3 sequence: CTSSQDGRGLAGVFSTDTQYF. CDR3 DNA: TGCACCAGCAGCCAAGATGGGCGCGGACTAGCGGGAGTCTTTAGCACAGATACGCAGTATTTT.

The chain has TRBV24-1 and TRBJ1-5; a weak D match, TRBD1 (6 bases). The V and J ends lost 5 bases and 4 bases respectively, with 11 bases between them. The CDR3 totals 14 residues. CDR1 is KGHDR and CDR2 is SFDVKD in the germline V gene. The CDR3 loop reads CATSATGPNQPQHF. The CDR3, as DNA: TGTGCCACCAGTGCGACAGGACCAAATCAGCCCCAGCATTTT.

The J gene is TRBJ1-6, the V gene TRBV9; the match to TRBD1 covers 7 bases. Germline assignment: CDR1 SGDLS and CDR2 YYNGEE. Trimming at V came to 5 bases and at J to 5 bases, leaving 7 bases not matched to a gene. The CDR3 runs to 15 residues. Here the CDR3 DNA reads TGTGCCAGCAGTGAGACAGGGCAACATAATTCACCCCTCCACTTT. This encodes CASSETGQHNSPLHF.

This chain links TRBV7-2 with TRBJ1-1; possibly TRBD1 for D (6 bases). CDR1 is SGHTA, CDR2 FQGNSA, per germline. The CDR3 has 17 residues. V lost 4 bases to trimming and J lost 1 base, with 19 bases between them. The CDR3 DNA reads TGTGCCAGCAGCTCCCTCGTCGCCGGGACACCGAACACTGAAGCTTTCTTT. Its protein product is CASSSLVAGTPNTEAFF.

The chain recombines TRBV29-1 with TRBJ2-7; D may be TRBD2 (6 bases). CDR3 length: 14 amino acids. V lost 5 bases and J lost 5, with 19 bases in between. Germline V lookup: CDR1 SQVTM, CDR2 ANQGSEA. Here the CDR3 DNA reads TGCAGCGTTATTGGAGGGGAAGGCTACGACGAGCAGTACGTC. This sequence encodes CSVIGGEGYDEQYV.

The chain joins TRBV30 to TRBJ2-3, with 13 nucleotides matching TRBD2. CDR1 GTSNPN and CDR2 SVGIG come from the germline V gene (reference sequence). V gave up 6 bases and J gave up 6 bases; unmatched junction bases: 6. This CDR3 region has 14 residues. The DNA of the CDR3 is TGTGCCTGCACTAGCGGGAGGGGGGGGGATACGCAGTATTTT. Translating it yields CACTSGRGGDTQYF. Together with reference TRBV30 and TRBJ2-3, the CDR3 gives the full variable domain: SQTIHQWPATLVQPVGSPLSLECTVEGTSNPNLYWYRQAAGRGLQLLFYSVGIGQISSEVPQNLSASRPQDRQFILSSKKLLLSDSGFYLCACTSGRGGDTQYFGPGTRLTVL.

This clone was counted between two and nine times. Distinct nucleotide sequences in the sample also encode this CDR3. V and J are TRBV4-1 and TRBJ1-2, with D tentatively TRBD1 (5 bases). Germline V gives CDR1 MGHRA, CDR2 YSYEKL. V lost 0 bases to trimming and J lost 2 bases, with 7 bases between them. The CDR3 runs to 14 residues. The CDR3 nucleotides are TGCGCCAGCAGCCAAGACAGGGTAAACTATGGCTACACCTTC. This gives the protein CASSQDRVNYGYTF.